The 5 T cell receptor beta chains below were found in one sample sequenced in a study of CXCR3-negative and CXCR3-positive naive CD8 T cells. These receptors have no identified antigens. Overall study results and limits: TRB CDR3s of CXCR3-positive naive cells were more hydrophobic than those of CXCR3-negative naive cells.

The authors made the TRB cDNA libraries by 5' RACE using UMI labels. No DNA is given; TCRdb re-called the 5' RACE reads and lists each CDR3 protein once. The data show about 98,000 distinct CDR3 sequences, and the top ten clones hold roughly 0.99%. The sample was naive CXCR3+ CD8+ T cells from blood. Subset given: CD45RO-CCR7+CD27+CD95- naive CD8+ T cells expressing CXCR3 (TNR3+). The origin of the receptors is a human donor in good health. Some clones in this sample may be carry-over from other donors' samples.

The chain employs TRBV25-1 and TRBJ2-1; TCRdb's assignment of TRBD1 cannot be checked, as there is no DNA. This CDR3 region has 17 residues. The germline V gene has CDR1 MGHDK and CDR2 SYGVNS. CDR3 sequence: CASSELAGTGVFDEQFF.

CDR3 amino acids: CASTGHRGRWDTEAFF. The chain joins TRBV28 to TRBJ1-1; the TCRdb call, TRBD1, lacks DNA for checking. This CDR3 region has 16 residues. CDR1 and CDR2 (germline): MDHEN, SYDVKM.

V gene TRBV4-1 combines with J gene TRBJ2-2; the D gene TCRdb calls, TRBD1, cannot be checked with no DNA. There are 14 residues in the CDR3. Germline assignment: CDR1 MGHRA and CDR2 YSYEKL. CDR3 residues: CASSVAGDTGELFF.

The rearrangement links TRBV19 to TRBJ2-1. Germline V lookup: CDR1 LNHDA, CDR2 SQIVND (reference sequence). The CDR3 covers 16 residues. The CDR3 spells CASSPVGGPLYNEQFF.

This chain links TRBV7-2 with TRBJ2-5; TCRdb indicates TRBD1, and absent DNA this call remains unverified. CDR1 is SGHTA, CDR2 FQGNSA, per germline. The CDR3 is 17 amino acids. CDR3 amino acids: CASSLKSGGYFQETQYF. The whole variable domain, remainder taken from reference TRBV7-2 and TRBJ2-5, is GAGVSQSPSNKVTEKGKDVELRCDPISGHTALYWYRQSLGQGLEFLIYFQGNSAPDKSGLPSDRFSAERTGGSVSTLTIQRTQQEDSAVYLCASSLKSGGYFQETQYFGPGTRLLVL.